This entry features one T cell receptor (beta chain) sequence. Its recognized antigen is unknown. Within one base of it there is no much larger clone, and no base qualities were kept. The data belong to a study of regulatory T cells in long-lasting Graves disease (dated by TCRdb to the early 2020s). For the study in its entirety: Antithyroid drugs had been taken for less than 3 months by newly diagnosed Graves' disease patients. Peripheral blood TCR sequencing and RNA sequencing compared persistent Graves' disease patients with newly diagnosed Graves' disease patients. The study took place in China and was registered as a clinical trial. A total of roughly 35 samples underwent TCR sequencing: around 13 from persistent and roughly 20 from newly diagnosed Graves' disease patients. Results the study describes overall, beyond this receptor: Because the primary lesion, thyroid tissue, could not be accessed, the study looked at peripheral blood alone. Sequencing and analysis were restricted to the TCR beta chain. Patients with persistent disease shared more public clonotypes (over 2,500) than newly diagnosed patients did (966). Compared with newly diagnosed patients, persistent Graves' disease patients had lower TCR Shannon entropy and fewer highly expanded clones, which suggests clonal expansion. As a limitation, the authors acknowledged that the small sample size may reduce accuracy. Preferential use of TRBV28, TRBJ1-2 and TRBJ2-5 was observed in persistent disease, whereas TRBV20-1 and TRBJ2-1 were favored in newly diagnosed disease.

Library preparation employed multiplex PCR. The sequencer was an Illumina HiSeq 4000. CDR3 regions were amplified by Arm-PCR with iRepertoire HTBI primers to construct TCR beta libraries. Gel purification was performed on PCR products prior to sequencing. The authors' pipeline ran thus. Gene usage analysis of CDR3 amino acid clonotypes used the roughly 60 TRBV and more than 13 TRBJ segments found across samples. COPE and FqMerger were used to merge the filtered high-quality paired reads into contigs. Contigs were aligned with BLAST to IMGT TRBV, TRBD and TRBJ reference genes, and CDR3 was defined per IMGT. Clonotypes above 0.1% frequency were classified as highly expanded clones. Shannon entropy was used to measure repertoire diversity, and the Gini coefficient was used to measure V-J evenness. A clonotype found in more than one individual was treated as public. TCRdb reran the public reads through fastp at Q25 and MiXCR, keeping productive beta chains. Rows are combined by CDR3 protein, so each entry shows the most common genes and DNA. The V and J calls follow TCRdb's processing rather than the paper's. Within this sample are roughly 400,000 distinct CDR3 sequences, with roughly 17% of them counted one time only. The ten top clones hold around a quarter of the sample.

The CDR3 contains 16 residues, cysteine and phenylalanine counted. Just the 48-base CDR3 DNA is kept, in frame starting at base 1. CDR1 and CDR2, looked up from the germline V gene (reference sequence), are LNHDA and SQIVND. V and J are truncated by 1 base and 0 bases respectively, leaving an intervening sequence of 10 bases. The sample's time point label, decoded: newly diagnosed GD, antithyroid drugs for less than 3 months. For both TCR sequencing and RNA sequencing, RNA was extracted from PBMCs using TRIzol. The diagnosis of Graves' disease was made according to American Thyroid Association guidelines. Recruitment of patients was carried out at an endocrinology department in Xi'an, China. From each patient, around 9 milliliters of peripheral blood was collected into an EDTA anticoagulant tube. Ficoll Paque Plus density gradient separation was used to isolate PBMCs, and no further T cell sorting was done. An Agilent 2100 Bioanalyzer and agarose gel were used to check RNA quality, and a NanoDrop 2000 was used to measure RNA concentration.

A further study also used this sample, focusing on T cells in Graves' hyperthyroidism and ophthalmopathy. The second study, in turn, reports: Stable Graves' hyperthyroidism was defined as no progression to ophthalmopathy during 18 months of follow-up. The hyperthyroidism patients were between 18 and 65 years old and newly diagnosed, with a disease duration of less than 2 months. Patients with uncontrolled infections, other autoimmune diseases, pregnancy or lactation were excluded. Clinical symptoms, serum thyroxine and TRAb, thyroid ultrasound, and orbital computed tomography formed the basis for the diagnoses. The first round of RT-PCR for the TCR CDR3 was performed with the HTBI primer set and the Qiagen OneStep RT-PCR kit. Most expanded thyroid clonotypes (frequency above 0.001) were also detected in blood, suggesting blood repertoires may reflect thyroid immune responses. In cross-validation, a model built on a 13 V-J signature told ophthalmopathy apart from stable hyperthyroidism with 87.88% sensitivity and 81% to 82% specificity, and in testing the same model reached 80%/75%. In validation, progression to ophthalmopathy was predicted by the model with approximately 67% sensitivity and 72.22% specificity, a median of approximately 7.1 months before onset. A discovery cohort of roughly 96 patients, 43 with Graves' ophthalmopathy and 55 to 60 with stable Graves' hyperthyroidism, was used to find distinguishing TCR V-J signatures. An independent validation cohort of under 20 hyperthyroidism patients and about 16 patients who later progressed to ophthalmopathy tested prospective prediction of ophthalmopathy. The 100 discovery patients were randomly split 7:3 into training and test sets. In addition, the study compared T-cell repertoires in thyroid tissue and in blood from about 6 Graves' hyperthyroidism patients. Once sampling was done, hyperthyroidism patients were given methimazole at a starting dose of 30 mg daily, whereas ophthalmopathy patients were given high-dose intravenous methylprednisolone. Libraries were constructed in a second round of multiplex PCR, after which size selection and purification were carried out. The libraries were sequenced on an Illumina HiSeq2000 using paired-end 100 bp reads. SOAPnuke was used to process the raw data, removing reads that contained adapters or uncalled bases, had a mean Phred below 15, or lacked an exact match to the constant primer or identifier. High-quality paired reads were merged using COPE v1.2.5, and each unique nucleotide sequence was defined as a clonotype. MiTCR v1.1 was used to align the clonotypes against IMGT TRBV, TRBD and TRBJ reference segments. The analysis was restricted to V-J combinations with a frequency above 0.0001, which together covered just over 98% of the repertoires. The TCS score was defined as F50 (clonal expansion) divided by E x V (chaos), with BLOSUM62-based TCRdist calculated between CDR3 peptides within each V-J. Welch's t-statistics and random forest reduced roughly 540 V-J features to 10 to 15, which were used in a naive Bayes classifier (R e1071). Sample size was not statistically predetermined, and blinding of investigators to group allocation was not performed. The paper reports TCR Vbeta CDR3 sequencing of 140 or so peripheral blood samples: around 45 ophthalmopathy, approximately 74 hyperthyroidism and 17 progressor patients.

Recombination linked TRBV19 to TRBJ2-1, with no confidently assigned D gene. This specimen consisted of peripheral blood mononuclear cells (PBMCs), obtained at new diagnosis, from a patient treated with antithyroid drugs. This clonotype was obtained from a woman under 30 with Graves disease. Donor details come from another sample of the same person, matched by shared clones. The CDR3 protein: CASSIGNPGSYNEQFF. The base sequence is TGTGCCAGTAGTATAGGAAACCCCGGCTCCTACAATGAGCAGTTCTTC.